Described below is a single TCR beta chain sequence and its context. The V gene's germline CDR1 is SGHAT and CDR2 FQNNGV. Unmatched junction bases numbered 8, after V lost 7 bases and J lost 2 bases. This CDR3 contains 14 residues. The sample originates from a study of blood T cell repertoires in COVID-19. As for the study in general: T cells, B-cell-depleted T cells, or PBMCs provided the cDNA or gDNA that served as material.

The data were produced by immunoSEQ multiplex PCR, yet TCRdb's version contains in-frame clones alone and is incomplete. The sample holds about 120,000 clones, roughly 80% seen once. The chain uses TRBV11-2 and TRBJ2-7; 7 nucleotides agree with TRBD2. Sequenced input: peripheral blood. The sequence derives from an older man with acute or convalescent COVID-19. The CDR3 spells CASTYTAGTYEQYF. The CDR3 DNA reads as TGTGCCAGCACTTATACAGCGGGAACCTACGAGCAGTACTTC.